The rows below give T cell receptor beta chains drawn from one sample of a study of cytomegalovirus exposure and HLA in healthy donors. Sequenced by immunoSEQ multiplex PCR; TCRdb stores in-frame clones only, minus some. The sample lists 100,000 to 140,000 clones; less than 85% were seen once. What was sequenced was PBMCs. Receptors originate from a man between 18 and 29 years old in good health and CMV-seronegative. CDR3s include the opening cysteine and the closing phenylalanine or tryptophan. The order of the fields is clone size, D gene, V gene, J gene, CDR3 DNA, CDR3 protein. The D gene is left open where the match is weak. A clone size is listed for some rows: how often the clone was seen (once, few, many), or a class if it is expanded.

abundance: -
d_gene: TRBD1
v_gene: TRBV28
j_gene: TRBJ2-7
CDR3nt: TGTGCCGCGGCAAGGGGGCGACACGAGCAGTACTTC
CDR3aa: CAAARGRHEQYF

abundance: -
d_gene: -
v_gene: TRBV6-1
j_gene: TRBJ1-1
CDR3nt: TGTGCCAGCAGTGAAGGGGAGACTAGGAAAGCTTTCTTT
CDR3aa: CASSEGETRKAFF

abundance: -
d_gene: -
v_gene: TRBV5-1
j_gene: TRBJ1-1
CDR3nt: TGCGCCAGCAGCTTGGAGGGACACAACACTGAAGCTTTCTTT
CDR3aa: CASSLEGHNTEAFF

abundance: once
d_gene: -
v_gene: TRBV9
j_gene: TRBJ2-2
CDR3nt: TGTGCCAGCAGCGTAGGCGGCAACACCGGGGAGCTGTTTTTT
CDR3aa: CASSVGGNTGELFF

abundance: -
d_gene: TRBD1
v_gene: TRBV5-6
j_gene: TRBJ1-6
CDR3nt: TGTGCCAGCAGCCAACTTGACAGGGATAATTCACCCCTCCACTTT
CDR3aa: CASSQLDRDNSPLHF

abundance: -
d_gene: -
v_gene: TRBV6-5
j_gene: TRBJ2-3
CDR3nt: TGTGCCAGCAGTTACCGGGGTGGGGTGGATACGCAGTATTTT
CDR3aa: CASSYRGGVDTQYF

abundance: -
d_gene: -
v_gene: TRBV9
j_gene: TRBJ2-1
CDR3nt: TGTGCCAGCAGCGTAGTACAGGCCCGACCAAATGAGCAGTTCTTC
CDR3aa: CASSVVQARPNEQFF

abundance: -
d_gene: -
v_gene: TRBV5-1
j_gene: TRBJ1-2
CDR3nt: TGCGCCAGCAGCTCCTCGATAGGAGATGGCTACACCTTC
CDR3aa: CASSSSIGDGYTF

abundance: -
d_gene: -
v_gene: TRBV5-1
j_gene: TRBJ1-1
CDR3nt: TGCGCCAGCAGCTTGGGAGGGGAGGGAACTGAAGCTTTCTTT
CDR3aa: CASSLGGEGTEAFF

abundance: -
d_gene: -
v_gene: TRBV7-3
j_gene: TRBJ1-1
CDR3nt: TGTGCCAGCAGCTTAGAAGCTTTGGTGAACACTGAAGCTTTCTTT
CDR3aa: CASSLEALVNTEAFF

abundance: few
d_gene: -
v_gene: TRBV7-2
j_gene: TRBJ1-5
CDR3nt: TGTGCCAGCAGCTTACCGGGTCAGCCCCAGCATTTT
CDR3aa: CASSLPGQPQHF

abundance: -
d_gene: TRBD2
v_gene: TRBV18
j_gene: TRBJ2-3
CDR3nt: TGTGCCAGCTCACCACCGAGCGGGGGGCTCACAGATACGCAGTATTTT
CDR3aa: CASSPPSGGLTDTQYF

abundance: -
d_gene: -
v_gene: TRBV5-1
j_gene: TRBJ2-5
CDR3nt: TGCGCCAGCAGCCCTAGAGGAGGGAGCAAAGAGACCCAGTACTTC
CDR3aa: CASSPRGGSKETQYF

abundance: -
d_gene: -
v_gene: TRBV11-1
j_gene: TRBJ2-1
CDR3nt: TGTGCCAGCAGCCGATCGGGGGACCACTACAATGAGCAGTTCTTC
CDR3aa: CASSRSGDHYNEQFF

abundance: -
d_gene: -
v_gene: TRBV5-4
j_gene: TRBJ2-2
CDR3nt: TGTGCCAGCAGCTGGGGGGGGGCAGGGCTCACCGGGGAGCTGTTTTTT
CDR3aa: CASSWGGAGLTGELFF

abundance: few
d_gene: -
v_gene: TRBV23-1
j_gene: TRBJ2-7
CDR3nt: TGCGCCAGCAGTCATCGCGGCCACTACGAGCAGTACTTC
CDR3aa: CASSHRGHYEQYF

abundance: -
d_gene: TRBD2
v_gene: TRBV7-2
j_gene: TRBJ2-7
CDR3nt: TGTGCCAGCGGGCGGGGGGGCCATCGAGACGAGCAGTACTTC
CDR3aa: CASGRGGHRDEQYF

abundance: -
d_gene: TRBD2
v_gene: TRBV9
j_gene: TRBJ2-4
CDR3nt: TGTGCCAGCAGCTCACGTTTCTGGACTAGCGGAGGTACGCTAGCCAAAAACATTCAGTACTTC
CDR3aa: CASSSRFWTSGGTLAKNIQYF

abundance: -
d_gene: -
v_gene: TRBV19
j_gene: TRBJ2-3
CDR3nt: TGTGCCAGTGGATGGACAGTGACAGATACGCAGTATTTT
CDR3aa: CASGWTVTDTQYF

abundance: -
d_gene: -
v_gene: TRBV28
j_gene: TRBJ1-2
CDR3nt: TGTGCCAGCAGTGCTCACAGGGTATGTGGCTACACCTTC
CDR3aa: CASSAHRVCGYTF

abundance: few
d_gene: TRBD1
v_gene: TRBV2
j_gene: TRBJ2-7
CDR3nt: TGTGCCAGCAGTCCCCCGGGACAGGGATCCTACGAGCAGTACTTC
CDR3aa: CASSPPGQGSYEQYF

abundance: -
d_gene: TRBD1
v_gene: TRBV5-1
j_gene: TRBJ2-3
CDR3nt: TGCGCCAGCAGCTTTGGGGGGACAGGTCCAGATACGCAGTATTTT
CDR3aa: CASSFGGTGPDTQYF

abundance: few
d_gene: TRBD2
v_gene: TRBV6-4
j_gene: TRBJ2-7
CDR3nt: TGTGCCAGCAGTGATCTAGCGGGGGGGGGATACCACGAGCAGTACTTC
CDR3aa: CASSDLAGGGYHEQYF

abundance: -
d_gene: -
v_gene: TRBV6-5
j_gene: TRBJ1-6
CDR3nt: TGTGCCAGCAGTGAATCATGGGAGAATTCACCCCTCCACTTT
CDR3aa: CASSESWENSPLHF

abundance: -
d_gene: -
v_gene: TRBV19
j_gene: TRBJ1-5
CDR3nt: TGTGCCAGTAGTACAGGACAGCCTAATCAGCCCCAGCATTTT
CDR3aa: CASSTGQPNQPQHF

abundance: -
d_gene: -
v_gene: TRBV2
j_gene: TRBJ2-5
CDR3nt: TGTGCCAGCAGTCCCGGGACACGGCGCCAAGAGACCCAGTACTTC
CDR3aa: CASSPGTRRQETQYF

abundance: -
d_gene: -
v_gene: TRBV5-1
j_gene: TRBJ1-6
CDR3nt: TGCGCCAGCAGCTTGGGAGGCCGTAATAATTCACCCCTCCACTTT
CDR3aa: CASSLGGRNNSPLHF

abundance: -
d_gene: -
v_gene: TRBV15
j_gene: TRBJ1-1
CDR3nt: TGTGCCACCAGCAGAGATATTGGAGGGAACACTGAAGCTTTCTTT
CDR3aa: CATSRDIGGNTEAFF

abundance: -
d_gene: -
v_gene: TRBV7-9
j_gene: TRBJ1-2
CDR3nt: TGTGCCAGCAGCTCTGGCCAGGGGAATTATGGCTACCCCTTC
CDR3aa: CASSSGQGNYGYPF

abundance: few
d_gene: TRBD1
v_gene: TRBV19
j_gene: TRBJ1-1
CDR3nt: TGTGCCAGCAGACACGCAGGGGGTAACACTGAAGCTTTCTTT
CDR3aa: CASRHAGGNTEAFF

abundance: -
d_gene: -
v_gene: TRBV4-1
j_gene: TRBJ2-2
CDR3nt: TGCGCCACCTCCACCGGGGATGGCACCGGGGAGCTGTTTTTT
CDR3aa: CATSTGDGTGELFF

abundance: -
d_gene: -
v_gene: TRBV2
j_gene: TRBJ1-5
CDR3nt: TGTGCCAGCAGTGGCGACAGCTTCAATCAGCCCCAGCATTTT
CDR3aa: CASSGDSFNQPQHF

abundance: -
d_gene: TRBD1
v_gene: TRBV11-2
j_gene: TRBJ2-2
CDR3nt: TGTGCCAGCAGCCCACGGACAGGGGGGAACGGGGAGCTGTTTTTT
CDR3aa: CASSPRTGGNGELFF

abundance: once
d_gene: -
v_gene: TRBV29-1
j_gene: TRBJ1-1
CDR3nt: TGCAGCGGTCGGGACACTCTCACTGAAGCTTTCTTT
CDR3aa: CSGRDTLTEAFF

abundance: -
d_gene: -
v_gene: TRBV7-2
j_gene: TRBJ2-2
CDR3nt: TGTGCCAGCAGCTTTAGACAGAAAGTAGAGGCCGGGGAGCTGTTTTTT
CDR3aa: CASSFRQKVEAGELFF

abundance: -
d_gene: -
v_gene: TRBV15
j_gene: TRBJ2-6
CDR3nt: TGTGCCACCAGCAGAGAGGGACATCTTTCTGGGGCCAACGTCCTGACTTTC
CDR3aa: CATSREGHLSGANVLTF

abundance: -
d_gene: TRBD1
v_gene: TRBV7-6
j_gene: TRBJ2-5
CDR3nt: TGTGCCAGCAGCTTAGAAGGGGGCGAGGAGACCCAGTACTTC
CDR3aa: CASSLEGGEETQYF

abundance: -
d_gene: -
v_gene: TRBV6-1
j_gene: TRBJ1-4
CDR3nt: TGTGCCAGCAGTGAAGCTACCGGGGAGGATATTGAAAAACTGTTTTTT
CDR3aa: CASSEATGEDIEKLFF

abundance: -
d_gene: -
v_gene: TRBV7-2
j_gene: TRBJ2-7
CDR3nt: TGTGCCAACAGCCCGAGGCGGGATTACGAGCAGTACTTC
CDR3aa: CANSPRRDYEQYF

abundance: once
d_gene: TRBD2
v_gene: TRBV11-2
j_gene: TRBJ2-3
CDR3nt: TGTGCCAGCACCCTACTAGCGGGGGGGCAAGATACGCAGTATTTT
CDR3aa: CASTLLAGGQDTQYF

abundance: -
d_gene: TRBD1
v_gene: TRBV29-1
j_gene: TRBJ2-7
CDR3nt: TGCAGCGTTGGGGACAGGGGTATCGAGCAGTACTTC
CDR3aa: CSVGDRGIEQYF

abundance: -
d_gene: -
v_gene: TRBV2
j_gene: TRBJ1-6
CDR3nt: TGTGCCAGCAGTGACCGTTTGGGCAGCTTAAATTCACCCCTCCACTTT
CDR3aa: CASSDRLGSLNSPLHF

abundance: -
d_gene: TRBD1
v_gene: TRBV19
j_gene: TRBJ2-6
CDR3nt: TGTGCCAGTAGTACGTTCACAGGGGCTGGGGCCAACGTCCTGACTTTC
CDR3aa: CASSTFTGAGANVLTF

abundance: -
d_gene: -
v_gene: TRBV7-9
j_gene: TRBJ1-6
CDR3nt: TGTGCCAGCAGCCTCGGGGACACCTATAATTCACCCCTCCACTTT
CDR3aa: CASSLGDTYNSPLHF

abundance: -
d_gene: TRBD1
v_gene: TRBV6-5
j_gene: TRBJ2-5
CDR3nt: TGTGCCAGCAGTCGATCCGGGACAGGGGCTCGCTTCCAGTACTTC
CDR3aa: CASSRSGTGARFQYF

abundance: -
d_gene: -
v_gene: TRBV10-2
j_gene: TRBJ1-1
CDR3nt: TGCGCCAGCAGTGAGGGGCAGGTGTATTATGACCCTGAAGCTTTCTTT
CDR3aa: CASSEGQVYYDPEAFF